This T cell receptor beta chain was obtained from a study of blood T cell repertoires in COVID-19. The assay was immunoSEQ multiplex PCR, and TCRdb's table has in-frame clones only and misses some. The sample lists around 250,000 clones; 80% to 90% were seen once. This clone was counted between two and nine times. Germline V lookup: CDR1 MNHEY, CDR2 SMNVEV (reference sequence). V lost 6 bases and J 4 bases, leaving 9 bases between the germline ends. The CDR3 length is 12 residues. What was sequenced was peripheral blood. The clonotype comes from a woman aged 70-85 years with COVID-19, enrolled during active disease. The chain employs TRBV27 and TRBJ1-2; D gene ambiguous. CDR3 region: CASRGTVYGYTF. In nucleotides, the CDR3 is TGTGCCAGCAGGGGCACAGTCTATGGCTACACCTTC.